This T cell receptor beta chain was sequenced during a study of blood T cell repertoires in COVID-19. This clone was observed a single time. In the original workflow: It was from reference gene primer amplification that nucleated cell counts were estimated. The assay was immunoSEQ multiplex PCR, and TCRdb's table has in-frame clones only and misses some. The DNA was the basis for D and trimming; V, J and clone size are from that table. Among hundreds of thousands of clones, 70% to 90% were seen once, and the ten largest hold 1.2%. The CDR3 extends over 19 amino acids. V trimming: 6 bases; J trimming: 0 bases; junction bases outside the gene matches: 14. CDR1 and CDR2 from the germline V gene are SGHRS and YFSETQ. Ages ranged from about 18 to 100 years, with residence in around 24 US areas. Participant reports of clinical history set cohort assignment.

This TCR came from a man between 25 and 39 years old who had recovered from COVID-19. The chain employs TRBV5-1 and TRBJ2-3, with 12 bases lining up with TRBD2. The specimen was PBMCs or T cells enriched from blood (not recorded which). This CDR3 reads CASTPTWLAGGLSTDTQYF. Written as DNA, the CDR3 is TGCGCCAGCACTCCCACTTGGCTAGCGGGGGGGCTAAGCACAGATACGCAGTATTTT.